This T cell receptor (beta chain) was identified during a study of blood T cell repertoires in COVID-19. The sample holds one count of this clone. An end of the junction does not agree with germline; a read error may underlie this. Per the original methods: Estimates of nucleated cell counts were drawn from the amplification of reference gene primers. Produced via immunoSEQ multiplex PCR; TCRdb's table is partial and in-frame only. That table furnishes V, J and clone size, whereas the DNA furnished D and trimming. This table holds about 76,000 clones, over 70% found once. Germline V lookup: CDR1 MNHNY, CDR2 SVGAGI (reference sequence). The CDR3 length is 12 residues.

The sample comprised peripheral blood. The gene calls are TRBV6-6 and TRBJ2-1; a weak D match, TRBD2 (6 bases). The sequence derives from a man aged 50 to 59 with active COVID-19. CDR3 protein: CASSAVRDFPLF. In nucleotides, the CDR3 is TGTGCCAGCAGTGCAGTCCGGGACTTTCCCCTCTTC.